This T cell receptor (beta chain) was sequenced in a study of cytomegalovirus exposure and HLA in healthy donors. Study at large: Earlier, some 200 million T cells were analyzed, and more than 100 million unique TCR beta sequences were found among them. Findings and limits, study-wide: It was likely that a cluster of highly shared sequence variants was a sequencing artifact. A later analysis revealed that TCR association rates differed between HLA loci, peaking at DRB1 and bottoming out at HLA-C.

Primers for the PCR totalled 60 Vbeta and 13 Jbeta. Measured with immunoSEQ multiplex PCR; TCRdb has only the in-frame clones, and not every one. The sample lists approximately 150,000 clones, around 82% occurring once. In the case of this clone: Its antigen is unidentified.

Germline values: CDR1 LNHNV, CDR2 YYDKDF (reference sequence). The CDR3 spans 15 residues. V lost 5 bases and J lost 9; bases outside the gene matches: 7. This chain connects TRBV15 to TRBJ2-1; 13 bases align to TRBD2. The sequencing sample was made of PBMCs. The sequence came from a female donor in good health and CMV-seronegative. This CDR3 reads CATSQGLAGFTEQFF. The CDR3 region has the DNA TGTGCCACCAGCCAGGGACTAGCGGGATTTACTGAGCAGTTCTTC. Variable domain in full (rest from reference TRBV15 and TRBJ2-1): DAMVIQNPRYQVTQFGKPVTLSCSQTLNHNVMYWYQQKSSQAPKLLFHYYDKDFNNEADTPDNFQSRRPNTSFCFLDIRSPGLGDTAMYLCATSQGLAGFTEQFFGPGTRLTVL.